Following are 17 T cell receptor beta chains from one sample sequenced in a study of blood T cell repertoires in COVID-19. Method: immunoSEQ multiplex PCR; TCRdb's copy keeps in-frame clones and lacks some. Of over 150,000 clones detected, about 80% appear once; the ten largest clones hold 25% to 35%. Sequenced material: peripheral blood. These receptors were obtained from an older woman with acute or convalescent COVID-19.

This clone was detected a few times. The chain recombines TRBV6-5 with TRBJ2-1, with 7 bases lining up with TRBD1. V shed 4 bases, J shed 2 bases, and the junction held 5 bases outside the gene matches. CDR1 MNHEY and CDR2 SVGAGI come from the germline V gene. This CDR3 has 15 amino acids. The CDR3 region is CASSSQTGPYNEQFF. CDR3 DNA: TGTGCCAGCAGTTCCCAGACAGGGCCCTACAATGAGCAGTTCTTC.

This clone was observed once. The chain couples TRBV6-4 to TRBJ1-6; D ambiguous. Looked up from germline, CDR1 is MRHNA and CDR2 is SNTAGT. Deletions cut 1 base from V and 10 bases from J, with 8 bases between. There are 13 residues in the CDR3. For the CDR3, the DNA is TGTGCCAGCAGTGACTTAAGAGGCTCACCCCTCCACTTT. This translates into CASSDLRGSPLHF.

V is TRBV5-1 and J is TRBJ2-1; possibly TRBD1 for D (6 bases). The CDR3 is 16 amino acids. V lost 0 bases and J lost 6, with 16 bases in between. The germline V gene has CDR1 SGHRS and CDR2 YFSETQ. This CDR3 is CASSLVVGALGNEQFF. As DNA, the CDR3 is TGCGCCAGCAGCTTGGTTGTGGGGGCCCTGGGCAATGAGCAGTTCTTC.

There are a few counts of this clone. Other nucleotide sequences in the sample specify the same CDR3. CDR3 coding DNA: TGTGCCAGCAGTTACTTAGGACAGAGCACAGATACGCAGTATTTT. It encodes CASSYLGQSTDTQYF. The chain combines TRBV6-5 with TRBJ2-3; possible D gene TRBD1, 6 bases. There are 15 residues in the CDR3. V was trimmed by 1 base and J by 0 bases, leaving 8 bases between them. Germline V gene sequence: CDR1 MNHEY, CDR2 SVGAGI.

The CDR3 sequence is CASSVGQLAKPQHF. The CDR3 DNA follows: TGTGCCAGCAGCGTTGGACAACTCGCCAAGCCCCAGCATTTT. The chain employs TRBV5-5 and TRBJ1-5, with D maybe TRBD1 (5 bases). CDR3 size: 14 residues. V was pared by 4 bases and J by 8 bases, with 16 bases between. Looked up from germline, CDR1 is SGHKS and CDR2 is YYEKEE (reference sequence).

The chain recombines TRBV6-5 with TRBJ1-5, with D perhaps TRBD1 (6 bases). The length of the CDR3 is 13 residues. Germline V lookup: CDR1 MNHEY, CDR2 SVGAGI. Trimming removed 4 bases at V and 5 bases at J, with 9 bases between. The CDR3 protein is CASSFNRDQPQHF. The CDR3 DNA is TGTGCCAGCAGTTTCAACAGGGATCAGCCCCAGCATTTT.

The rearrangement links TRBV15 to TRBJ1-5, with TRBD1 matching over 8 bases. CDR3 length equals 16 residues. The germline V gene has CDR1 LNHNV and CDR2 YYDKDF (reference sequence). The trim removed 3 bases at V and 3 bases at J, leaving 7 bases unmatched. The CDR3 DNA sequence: TGTGCCACCAGCAGCAGACAGGGGTTATTCAATCAGCCCCAGCATTTT. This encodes CATSSRQGLFNQPQHF.

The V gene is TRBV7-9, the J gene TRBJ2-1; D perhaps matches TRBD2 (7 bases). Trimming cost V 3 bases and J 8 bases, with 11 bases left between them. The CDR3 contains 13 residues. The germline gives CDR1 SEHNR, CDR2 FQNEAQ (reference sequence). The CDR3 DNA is TGTGCCAGCAGCTTCGCGGGGGCGGATGAGCAGTTCTTC. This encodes CASSFAGADEQFF.

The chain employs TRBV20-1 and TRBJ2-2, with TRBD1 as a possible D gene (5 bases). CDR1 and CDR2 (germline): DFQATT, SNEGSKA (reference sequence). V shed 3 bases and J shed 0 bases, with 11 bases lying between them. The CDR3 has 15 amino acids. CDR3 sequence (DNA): TGCAGTGCTAGTACAGGCGTGACGAACACCGGGGAGCTGTTTTTT. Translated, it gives CSASTGVTNTGELFF.

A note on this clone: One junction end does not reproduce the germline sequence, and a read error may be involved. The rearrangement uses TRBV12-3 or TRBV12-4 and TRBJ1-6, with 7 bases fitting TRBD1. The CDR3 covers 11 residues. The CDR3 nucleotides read TGTGCCAGCAGTTTCGGGGACAGCGTATACTTT. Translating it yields CASSFGDSVYF.

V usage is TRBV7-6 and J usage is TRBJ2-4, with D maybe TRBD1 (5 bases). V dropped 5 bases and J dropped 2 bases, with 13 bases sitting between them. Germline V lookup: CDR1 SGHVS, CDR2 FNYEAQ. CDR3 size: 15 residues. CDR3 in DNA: TGTGCCAGCAGCCCCGGACAATTTACCAAAAACATTCAGTACTTC. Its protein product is CASSPGQFTKNIQYF.

The CDR3 DNA is TGTGCCAGAGGGACAGACATGAACACTGAAGCTTTCTTT. It encodes CARGTDMNTEAFF. V usage is TRBV7-3 and J usage is TRBJ1-1, with 7 bases aligning to TRBD1. Germline CDR1 is SGHTA and CDR2 is FQGTGA. V shed 9 bases and J 0 bases; nucleotides not matched to a gene: 4. This CDR3 contains 13 residues.

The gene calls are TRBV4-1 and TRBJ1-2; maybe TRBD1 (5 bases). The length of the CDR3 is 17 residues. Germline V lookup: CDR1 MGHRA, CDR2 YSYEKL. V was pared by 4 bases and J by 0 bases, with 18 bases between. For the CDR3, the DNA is TGCGCCAGCAGCCCACCGGCGGGACTCCAAGCTAACTATGGCTACACCTTC. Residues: CASSPPAGLQANYGYTF.

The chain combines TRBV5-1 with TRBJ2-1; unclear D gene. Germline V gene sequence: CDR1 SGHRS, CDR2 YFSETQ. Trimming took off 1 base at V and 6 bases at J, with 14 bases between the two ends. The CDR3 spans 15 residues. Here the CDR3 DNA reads TGCGCCAGCAGCTTGTATAACGGGTTGAGCAATGAGCAGTTCTTC. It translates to CASSLYNGLSNEQFF.

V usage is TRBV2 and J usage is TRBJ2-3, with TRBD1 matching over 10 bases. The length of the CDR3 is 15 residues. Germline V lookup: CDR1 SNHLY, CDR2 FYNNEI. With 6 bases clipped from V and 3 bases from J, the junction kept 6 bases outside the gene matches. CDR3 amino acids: CASSRQGARTDTQYF. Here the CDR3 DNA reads TGTGCCAGCAGCAGACAGGGGGCGCGGACAGATACGCAGTATTTT.

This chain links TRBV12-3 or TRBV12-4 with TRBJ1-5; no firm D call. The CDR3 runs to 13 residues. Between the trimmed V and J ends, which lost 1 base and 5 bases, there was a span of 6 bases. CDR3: CASSLGFDQPQHF. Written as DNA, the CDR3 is TGTGCCAGCAGTTTAGGTTTCGATCAGCCCCAGCATTTT.

CDR3 bases: TGTGCCAGCAGTTATTATCTCGGGAGGGGGGAAAAACTGTTTTTT. Translation gives CASSYYLGRGEKLFF. J is TRBJ1-4 and V is TRBV6-5, with D perhaps TRBD1 (6 bases). The CDR3 spans 15 residues. V lost 3 bases, J lost 8 bases, and 16 bases lay in between. In germline, CDR1 is MNHEY, CDR2 SVGAGI.